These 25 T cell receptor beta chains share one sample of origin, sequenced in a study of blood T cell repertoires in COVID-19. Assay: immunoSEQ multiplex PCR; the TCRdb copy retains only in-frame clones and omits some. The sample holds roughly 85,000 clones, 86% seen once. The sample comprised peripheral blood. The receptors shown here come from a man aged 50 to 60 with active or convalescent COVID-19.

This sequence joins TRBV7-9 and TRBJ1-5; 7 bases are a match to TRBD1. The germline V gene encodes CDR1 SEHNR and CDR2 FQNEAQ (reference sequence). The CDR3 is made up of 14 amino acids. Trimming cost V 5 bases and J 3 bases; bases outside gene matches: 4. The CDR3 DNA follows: TGTGCCAGCAGCGAGGGGACAGCCAATCAGCCCCAGCATTTT. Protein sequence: CASSEGTANQPQHF.

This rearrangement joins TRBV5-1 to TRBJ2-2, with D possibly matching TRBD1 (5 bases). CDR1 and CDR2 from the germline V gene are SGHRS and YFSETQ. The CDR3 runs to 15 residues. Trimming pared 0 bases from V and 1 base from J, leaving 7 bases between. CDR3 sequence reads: CASSLAGLNTGELFF. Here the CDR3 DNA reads TGCGCCAGCAGCTTGGCAGGGCTGAACACCGGGGAGCTGTTTTTT. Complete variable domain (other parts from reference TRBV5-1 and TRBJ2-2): KAGVTQTPRYLIKTRGQQVTLSCSPISGHRSVSWYQQTPGQGLQFLFEYFSETQRNKGNFPGRFSGRQFSNSRSEMNVSTLELGDSALYLCASSLAGLNTGELFFGEGSRLTVL.

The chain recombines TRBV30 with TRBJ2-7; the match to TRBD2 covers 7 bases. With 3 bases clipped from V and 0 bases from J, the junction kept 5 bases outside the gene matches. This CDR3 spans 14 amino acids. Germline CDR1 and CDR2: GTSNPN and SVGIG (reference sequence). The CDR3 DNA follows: TGTGCCTGGAGAGAGCGGGGTTTCTCCTACGAGCAGTACTTC. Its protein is CAWRERGFSYEQYF.

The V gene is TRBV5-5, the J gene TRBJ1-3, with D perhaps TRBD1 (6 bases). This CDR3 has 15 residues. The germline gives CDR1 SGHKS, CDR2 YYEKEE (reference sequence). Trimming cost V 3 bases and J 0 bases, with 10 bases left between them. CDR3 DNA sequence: TGTGCCAGCAGCTACACAGGGAACTCTGGAAACACCATATATTTT. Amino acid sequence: CASSYTGNSGNTIYF.

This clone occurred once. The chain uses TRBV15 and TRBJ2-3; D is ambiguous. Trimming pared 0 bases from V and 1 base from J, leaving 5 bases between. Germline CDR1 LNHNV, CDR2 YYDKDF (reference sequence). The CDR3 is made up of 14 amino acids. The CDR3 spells CATSRDGGTDTQYF. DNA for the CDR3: TGTGCCACCAGCAGAGATGGAGGCACAGATACGCAGTATTTT.

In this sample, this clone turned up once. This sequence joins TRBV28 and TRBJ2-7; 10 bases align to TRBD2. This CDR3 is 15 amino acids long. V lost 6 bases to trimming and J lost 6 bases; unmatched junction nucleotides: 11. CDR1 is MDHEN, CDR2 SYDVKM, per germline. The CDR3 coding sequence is TGTGCCAGCAGACTCCTAGCGGGAGTTGTGGGCGAGCAGTACTTC. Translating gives CASRLLAGVVGEQYF. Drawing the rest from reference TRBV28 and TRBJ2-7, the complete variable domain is DVKVTQSSRYLVKRTGEKVFLECVQDMDHENMFWYRQDPGLGLRLIYFSYDVKMKEKGDIPEGYSVSREKKERFSLILESASTNQTSMYLCASRLLAGVVGEQYFGPGTRLTVT.

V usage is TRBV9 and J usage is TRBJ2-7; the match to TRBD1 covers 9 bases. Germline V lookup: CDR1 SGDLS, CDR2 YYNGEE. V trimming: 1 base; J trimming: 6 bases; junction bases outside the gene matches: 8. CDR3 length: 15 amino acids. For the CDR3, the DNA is TGTGCCAGCAGCGTAACGACAGGGGGAGTCGGCGAGCAGTACTTC. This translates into CASSVTTGGVGEQYF. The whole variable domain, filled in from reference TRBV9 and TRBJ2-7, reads DSGVTQTPKHLITATGQRVTLRCSPRSGDLSVYWYQQSLDQGLQFLIQYYNGEERAKGNILERFSAQQFPDLHSELNLSSLELGDSALYFCASSVTTGGVGEQYFGPGTRLTVT.

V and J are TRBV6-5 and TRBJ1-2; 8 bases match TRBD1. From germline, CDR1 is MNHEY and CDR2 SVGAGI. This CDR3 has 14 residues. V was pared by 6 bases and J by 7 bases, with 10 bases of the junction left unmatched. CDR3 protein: CASSDADRVGGYTF. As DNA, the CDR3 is TGTGCCAGCAGCGACGCGGACAGGGTCGGTGGCTACACCTTC.

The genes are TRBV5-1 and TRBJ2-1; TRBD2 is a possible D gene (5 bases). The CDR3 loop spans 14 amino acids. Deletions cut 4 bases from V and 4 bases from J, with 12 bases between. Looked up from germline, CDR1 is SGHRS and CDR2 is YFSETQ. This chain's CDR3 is CASSPGGGYNEQFF. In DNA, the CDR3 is TGCGCCAGCAGCCCCGGAGGCGGTTACAATGAGCAGTTCTTC.

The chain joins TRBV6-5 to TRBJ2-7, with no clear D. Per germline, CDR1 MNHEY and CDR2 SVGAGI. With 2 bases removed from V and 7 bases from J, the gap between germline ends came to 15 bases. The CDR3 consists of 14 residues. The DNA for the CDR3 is TGTGCCAGCAGTTACGGTGACGGGTCCGAGGAGCAGTACTTC. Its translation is CASSYGDGSEEQYF.

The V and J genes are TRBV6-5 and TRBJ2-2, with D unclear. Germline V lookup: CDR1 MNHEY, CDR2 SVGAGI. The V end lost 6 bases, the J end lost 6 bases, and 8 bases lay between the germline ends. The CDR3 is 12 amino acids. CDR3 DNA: TGTGCCAGCAGCCTCTCCCCCGGGGAGCTGTTTTTT. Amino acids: CASSLSPGELFF.

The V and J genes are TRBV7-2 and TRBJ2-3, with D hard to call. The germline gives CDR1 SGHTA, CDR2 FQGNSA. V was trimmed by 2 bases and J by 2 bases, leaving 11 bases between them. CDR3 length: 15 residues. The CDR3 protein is CASSLQASLTDTQYF. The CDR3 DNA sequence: TGTGCCAGCAGCTTACAGGCGTCACTCACAGATACGCAGTATTTT.

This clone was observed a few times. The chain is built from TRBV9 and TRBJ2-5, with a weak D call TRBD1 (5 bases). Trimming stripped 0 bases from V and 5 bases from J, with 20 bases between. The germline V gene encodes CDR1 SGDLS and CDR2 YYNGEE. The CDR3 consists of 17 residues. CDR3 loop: CASSVAPTRGVGETQYF. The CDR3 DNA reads TGTGCCAGCAGCGTAGCTCCGACAAGGGGTGTCGGGGAGACCCAGTACTTC.

In DNA form, the CDR3 reads TGTGCCAGCAGCTCGCAGGGTTTTGCCGCGGTCTCCTACAATGAGCAGTTCTTC. As protein: CASSSQGFAAVSYNEQFF. The J gene is TRBJ2-1, the V gene TRBV11-2, with a tentative D call TRBD1 (5 bases). Germline V gene sequence: CDR1 SGHAT, CDR2 FQNNGV. CDR3 length: 18 residues. V gave up 4 bases and J gave up 0 bases, with 19 bases separating them.

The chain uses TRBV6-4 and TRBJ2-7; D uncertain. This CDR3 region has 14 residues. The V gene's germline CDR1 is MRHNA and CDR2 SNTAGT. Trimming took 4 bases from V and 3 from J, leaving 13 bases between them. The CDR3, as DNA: TGTGCCAGCAGTGGCCTAGTCATTGTCTACGAGCAGTACTTC. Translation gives CASSGLVIVYEQYF.

In DNA form, the CDR3 reads TGTGCCAGCAGTCCACGGGGGGCAGATACGCAGTATTTT. Protein: CASSPRGADTQYF. The genes are TRBV6-2 or TRBV6-3 and TRBJ2-3, with TRBD2 matching 7 bases. This CDR3 is built from 13 residues. Germline V CDR1 and CDR2: MNHEY, SVGEGT. J lost 4 bases, V lost 5 bases, and 3 bases had no gene match.

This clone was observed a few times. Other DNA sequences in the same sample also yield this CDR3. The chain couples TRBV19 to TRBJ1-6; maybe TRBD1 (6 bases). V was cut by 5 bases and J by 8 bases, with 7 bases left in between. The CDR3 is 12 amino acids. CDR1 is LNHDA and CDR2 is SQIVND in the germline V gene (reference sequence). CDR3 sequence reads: CASSAGDSPLHF. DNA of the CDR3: TGTGCCAGTAGTGCAGGGGATTCACCCCTCCACTTT.

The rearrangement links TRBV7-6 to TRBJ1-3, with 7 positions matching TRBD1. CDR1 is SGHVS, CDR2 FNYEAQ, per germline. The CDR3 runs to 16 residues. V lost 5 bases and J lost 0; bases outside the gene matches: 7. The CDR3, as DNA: TGTGCCAGCAGCCGAGCCGGGACAGCCTCTGGAAACACCATATATTTT. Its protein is CASSRAGTASGNTIYF.

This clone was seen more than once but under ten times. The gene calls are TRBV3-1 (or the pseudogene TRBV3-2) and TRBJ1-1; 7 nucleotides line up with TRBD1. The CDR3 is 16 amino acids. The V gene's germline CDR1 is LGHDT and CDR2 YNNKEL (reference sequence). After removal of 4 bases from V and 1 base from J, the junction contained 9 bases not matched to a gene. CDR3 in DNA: TGTGCCAGCAGCCCGTACCTACACAGGGGGAACACTGAAGCTTTCTTT. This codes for CASSPYLHRGNTEAFF.

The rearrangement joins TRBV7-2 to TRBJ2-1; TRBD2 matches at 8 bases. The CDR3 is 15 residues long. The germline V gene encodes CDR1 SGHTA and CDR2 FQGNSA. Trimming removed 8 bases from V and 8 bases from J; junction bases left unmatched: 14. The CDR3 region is CASSRGGGTTYEQFF. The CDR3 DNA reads TGTGCCAGCTCTCGGGGCGGGGGGACTACCTATGAGCAGTTCTTC.

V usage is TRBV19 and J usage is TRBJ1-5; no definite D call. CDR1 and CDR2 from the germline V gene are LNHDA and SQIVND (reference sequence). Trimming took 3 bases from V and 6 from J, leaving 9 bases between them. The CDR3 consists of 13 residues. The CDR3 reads CASSIQLGQPQHF. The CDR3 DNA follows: TGTGCCAGTAGTATTCAACTCGGTCAGCCCCAGCATTTT.

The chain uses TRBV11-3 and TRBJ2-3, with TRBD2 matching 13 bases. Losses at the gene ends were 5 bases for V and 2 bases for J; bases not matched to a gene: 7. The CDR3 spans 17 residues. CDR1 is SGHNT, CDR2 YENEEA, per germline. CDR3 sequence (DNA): TGTGCCAGCAGCCCAGGACTAGCGGGGGAACTCACAGATACGCAGTATTTT. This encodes CASSPGLAGELTDTQYF.

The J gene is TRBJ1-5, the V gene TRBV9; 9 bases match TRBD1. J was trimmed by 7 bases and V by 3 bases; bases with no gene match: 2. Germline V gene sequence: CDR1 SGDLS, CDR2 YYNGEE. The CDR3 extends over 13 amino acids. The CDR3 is CASSDTGGQPQHF. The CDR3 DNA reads TGTGCCAGCAGCGACACAGGGGGCCAGCCCCAGCATTTT.

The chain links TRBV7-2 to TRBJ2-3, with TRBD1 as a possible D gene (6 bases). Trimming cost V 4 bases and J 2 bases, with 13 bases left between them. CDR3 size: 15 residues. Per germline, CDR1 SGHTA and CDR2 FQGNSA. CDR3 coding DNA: TGTGCCAGCAGCTCCCAGGGGCCTGCCACAGATACGCAGTATTTT. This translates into CASSSQGPATDTQYF. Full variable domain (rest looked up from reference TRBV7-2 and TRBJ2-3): GAGVSQSPSNKVTEKGKDVELRCDPISGHTALYWYRQSLGQGLEFLIYFQGNSAPDKSGLPSDRFSAERTGGSVSTLTIQRTQQEDSAVYLCASSSQGPATDTQYFGPGTRLTVL.

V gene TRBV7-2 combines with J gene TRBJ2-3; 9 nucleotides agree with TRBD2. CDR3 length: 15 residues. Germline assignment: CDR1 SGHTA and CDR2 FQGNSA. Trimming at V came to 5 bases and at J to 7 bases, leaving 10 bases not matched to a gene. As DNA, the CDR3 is TGTGCCAGCAGCCCAAAAGCGGGAGGCCCAAATACGCAGTATTTT. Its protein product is CASSPKAGGPNTQYF.